This T cell receptor beta chain comes out of a study of CD8+ T cells in alopecia areata. Study-wide context: Treated individuals took tofacitinib by mouth, 5 to 10 mg twice daily. General study results and limits: Elevated clonality characterized lesional scalp relative to normal scalp, particularly in alopecia totalis/universalis. Unlike in mice, where it was clearer, TCR sharing across patients was less clear, possibly HLA-related.

cDNA serving as the sequencing template came from extracted, reverse transcribed RNA. Sequencing was performed with immunoSEQ multiplex PCR; in TCRdb, only in-frame clones are kept and a portion is missing. The table has about 100,000 clones, 84% seen once. The treatment denotes: oral pan-JAK inhibitor, 5-10 mg twice daily. V shed 1 base and J 5 bases; nucleotides not matched to a gene: 6. Germline V CDR1 and CDR2: SGHAT, FQNNGV. The CDR3 covers 15 residues. A word on this clone: Its antigen is not known.

This receptor was identified in a human donor with alopecia areata. The sample in question was CD8+ T cells sorted from blood, obtained at week 24, from a patient treated with tofacitinib. V is TRBV11-2 and J is TRBJ2-3; 7 bases match TRBD2. This CDR3 reads CASSLAGGGGDTQYF. CDR3 sequence (DNA): TGTGCCAGCAGCTTAGCAGGCGGGGGAGGAGATACGCAGTATTTT.